This T cell receptor (beta chain) was sequenced in a study of shared clonotypes between healthy human individuals. Study observations and caveats: Roughly 5% was the fraction of naive CD4 clonotypes found shared across a handful of donors.

Concerning this clone: The antigen remains undetermined.

Produced via immunoSEQ multiplex PCR; TCRdb's table is partial and in-frame only. The repertoire consists of fewer than 3 million clones, with about nine tenths occurring once and the leading ten covering 0.37%. CDR3 length: 15 residues. The V gene's germline CDR1 is SGHTS and CDR2 YDEGEE. Trimming removed 4 bases at V and 6 bases at J, with 18 bases between. The TCR originated in a man between 18 and 35 years old in good health. Some clones in this sample may be carry-over from other donors' samples. The chain couples TRBV5-8 to TRBJ2-3, with D possibly being TRBD1 (5 bases). Sequenced sample: naive CD4+ T cells from PBMCs. Indicated subset: CD45RA+ positively selected. CDR3 sequence: CASSPPLGQRDTQYF. The CDR3 DNA sequence: TGTGCCAGCAGCCCCCCCCTGGGGCAGAGGGATACGCAGTATTTT.